This entry concerns a single T cell receptor beta chain. The source of the sample is a study of PD-L1 blockade in urothelial cancer. Across the whole study: Males with urothelial cancer arising in the bladder constituted most of the 29 patients. Timepoints chosen for blood analysis were 3 weeks (second dose) and 6 weeks after treatment start. Per blood sample, T cells had a median of 141,255.

Pretreatment and on-treatment samples were taken, numbering 1 to 8 per patient. V was pared by 4 bases and J by 3 bases, with 7 bases of the junction left unmatched. This CDR3 has 15 residues. Germline V lookup: CDR1 SGDLS, CDR2 YYNGEE. The table came from immunoSEQ multiplex PCR; TCRdb's copy has only in-frame clones and leaves some out. Of about 88,000 clones listed, more than 90% are singletons. The clonotype originates from a man in his sixties with urothelial cancer. The V and J genes are TRBV9 and TRBJ1-2, with 9 bases matching TRBD1. The specimen comprised PBMCs, sampled around atezolizumab (anti-PD-L1) treatment. The DNA for the CDR3 is TGTGCCAGCAGCCTAGGGACAGGGCTTGACTATGGCTACACCTTC. This gives the protein CASSLGTGLDYGYTF.